These T cell receptor beta chains were read from a single sample in a study of T cells in Graves' hyperthyroidism and ophthalmopathy. TCRdb re-analysed the multiplex PCR reads in MiXCR, keeping a single row per CDR3 protein. The sample records about 59,000 distinct CDR3 sequences, roughly 50% being singletons. The sample was blood. These receptor sequences come from a woman aged 55-69 years with Graves' ophthalmopathy. CDR3s include the opening cysteine and the closing phenylalanine or tryptophan. D genes are given only for firm matches.

D gene: NA
J gene: TRBJ2-3
V gene: TRBV12-3/TRBV12-4
CDR3 protein: CASSFTESDTQYF

D gene: TRBD1
J gene: TRBJ1-4
V gene: TRBV12-3/TRBV12-4
CDR3 protein: CASGPGQGSTDLFF

D gene: NA
J gene: TRBJ2-1
V gene: TRBV15
CDR3 protein: CASSPQAYIEQFF

D gene: NA
J gene: TRBJ2-7
V gene: TRBV6-2/TRBV6-3
CDR3 protein: CASKLPSVYGQYF

D gene: NA
J gene: TRBJ2-5
V gene: TRBV11-2
CDR3 protein: CASSLDLVDSQETQYF

D gene: TRBD1
J gene: TRBJ1-1
V gene: TRBV7-9
CDR3 protein: CASSPQGDVTEAFF

D gene: TRBD2
J gene: TRBJ2-7
V gene: TRBV4-1
CDR3 protein: CASSQSTSEMYEQYF

D gene: TRBD2
J gene: TRBJ2-7
V gene: TRBV7-3
CDR3 protein: CASSLLAGDSSYEQYF

D gene: NA
J gene: TRBJ1-4
V gene: TRBV9
CDR3 protein: CASSELAGSPGTTNEKLLF

D gene: NA
J gene: TRBJ1-4
V gene: TRBV20-1
CDR3 protein: CSASQYGKQFF